This T cell receptor beta chain was captured in a study of blood T cell repertoires in COVID-19. The CDR3 covers 16 residues. Trimming took 2 bases from V and 7 from J; bases not matched to a gene: 7. Germline values: CDR1 LNHDA, CDR2 SQIVND (reference sequence). Per the study methods: The assay estimated nucleated cells by amplifying reference gene primers. Using immunoSEQ multiplex PCR, the repertoire was profiled, and TCRdb retains in-frame clones only, with some absent. That table is the source of V, J and clone size, and D and trimming were worked out from the DNA. Here the sample spans about 65,000 clones, more than 75% being singletons.

The sequenced sample consisted of peripheral blood. The chain carries TRBV19 and TRBJ1-6; 8 bases are shared with TRBD1. The sequence derives from a man in his sixties with acute or convalescent COVID-19. The CDR3 protein is CASSIWDRPLNSPLHF. The CDR3 region has the DNA TGTGCCAGTAGTATATGGGACAGGCCTTTAAATTCACCCCTCCACTTT.